This TCR beta chain was recorded in a study of blood T cells in healthy people across ages. Findings and caveats of the study: Donor CMV status was unknown, possibly confounding expanded clonotype changes.

A J-beta primer mix and a sample-barcoded 5' primer were used in a second PCR of about 7 to 12 cycles. Via MiXCR, TCRdb re-called the 5' RACE reads, giving one row per CDR3 protein. The data contain about 640,000 distinct CDR3 sequences, about 43% of them singletons. With respect to this clonotype: Its target is not known.

Losses at the gene ends were 2 bases for V and 4 bases for J; bases not matched to a gene: 4. The CDR3 runs 16 residues. The V gene's germline CDR1 is SGHTA and CDR2 FQGNSA. The chain has TRBV7-2 and TRBJ2-3; 12 nucleotides match TRBD2. Source material: blood. The source is a man aged 80 or over in good health. The CDR3 DNA is TGTGCCAGCAGCTTAACCGGACTAGCGGGATCAGATACGCAGTATTTT. It yields the protein CASSLTGLAGSDTQYF.